The clone carrying this TCR beta chain was seen more than once but under ten times. Its antigen is not identified. This entry comes from a study of T-cell reconstitution after alpha-beta-depleted transplantation in children. V was pared by 0 bases and J by 4 bases, with 8 bases of the junction left unmatched. This CDR3 has 16 residues. Germline V lookup: CDR1 SGDLS, CDR2 YYNGEE. TCRbeta library construction was performed incorporating unique molecular identifiers. TCRdb re-called the PCR reads with MiXCR, one entry per CDR3 protein. The sample consists of fewer than 1 million distinct CDR3 sequences, 15% to 20% of them appearing once. Points from the study as a whole: A year post-transplant, T-cell counts and diversity derived mostly from newly produced T cells. Several hundred rapidly expanded clones from non-depleted graft cells reportedly supplied alpha-beta T cells about two months post-transplant.

The specimen was PBMCs, mostly from graft donor cells, collected 360 days after TCRalphabeta/CD19-depleted stem cell transplant. The sequence derives from a male patient younger than 18 who had a stem cell transplant for acute lymphoblastic leukemia, so the T cells may come from the graft donor. V usage is TRBV9 and J usage is TRBJ2-7; 9 bases fit TRBD2. For the CDR3, the DNA is TGTGCCAGCAGCGTAGGCCCTAGCGGGATTGTTTACGAGCAGTACTTC. It encodes CASSVGPSGIVYEQYF.